This entry concerns a single TCR beta chain. The CDR3 sequence is 16 residues long. The J segment lost 8 bases and the V segment lost 1 base, leaving 8 bases of the junction unmatched. From germline, CDR1 is SGHRS and CDR2 YFSETQ. The sample belongs to a study of T cell changes during pregnancy in multiple sclerosis. This table comes from immunoSEQ multiplex PCR, and its TCRdb copy is limited to in-frame clones, with some not included. Among about 31,000 clones listed, roughly 89% were seen once. The receptor was derived from a female donor with multiple sclerosis, enrolled in a pregnancy study. The material sequenced was CD8+ T cells from peripheral blood mononuclear cells, taken in the first trimester of pregnancy. The chain couples TRBV5-1 to TRBJ2-1, with 11 bases that match TRBD2. CDR3 bases: TGCGCCAGCAGCTTGTTACTAGCGGGAGTTCTAGATGAGCAGTTCTTC. It encodes CASSLLLAGVLDEQFF.